These 14 T cell receptor beta chains originate from one sample sequenced in a study of T-cell reconstitution after alpha-beta-depleted transplantation in children. Unique molecular identifiers were incorporated when the TCRbeta library was constructed. In TCRdb, the PCR reads were re-called with MiXCR into one record per CDR3 protein. The data show about 610,000 distinct CDR3 sequences, about 10% seen once. Source: PBMCs from the stem cell graft donor, taken from the stem cell graft. The receptors derive from a human donor who donated a stem cell graft to a child with acute myeloid leukemia.

This clonotype showed up many times. The chain combines TRBV20-1 with TRBJ1-4, with a weak D call TRBD1 (6 bases). Trimming stripped 6 bases from V and 8 bases from J, with 16 bases between. This CDR3 region has 13 residues. The germline CDR1 and CDR2 sequences are DFQATT and SNEGSKA (reference sequence). The CDR3 DNA reads TGCAGTGCGAGCAAGGACAGTATGGAAAAACTGTTTTTT. Its protein product is CSASKDSMEKLFF.

This clonotype was counted many times. V usage is TRBV7-9 and J usage is TRBJ2-1, with D possibly TRBD2 on 6 matching bases. The CDR3 sequence is 16 residues long. V lost 7 bases and J 0 bases, leaving 16 bases between the germline ends. Germline values: CDR1 SEHNR, CDR2 FQNEAQ (reference sequence). CDR3 sequence reads: CASTSTGTVSYNEQFF. DNA for the CDR3: TGTGCCAGCACTTCCACCGGGACTGTCTCCTACAATGAGCAGTTCTTC.

V gene TRBV7-8 combines with J gene TRBJ1-5; TRBD1 aligns across 9 bases. The germline gives CDR1 SGHVS, CDR2 FQNEAQ. The CDR3 runs to 15 residues. With 5 bases clipped from V and 4 bases from J, the junction kept 6 bases outside the gene matches. The CDR3 loop reads CASSRGTGRNQPQHF. The CDR3 DNA sequence: TGTGCCAGCAGCCGCGGGACAGGGAGGAATCAGCCCCAGCATTTT.

This clonotype occurred a few times. The chain carries TRBV3-1 and TRBJ2-5; 13 positions agree with TRBD2. Trimming cost V 1 base and J 5 bases; bases outside gene matches: 4. The CDR3 is 16 amino acids. Per the germline V gene, CDR1 is LGHDT and CDR2 is YNNKEL (reference sequence). CDR3 sequence: CASSQVGTSGTETQYF. CDR3 sequence (DNA): TGTGCCAGCAGCCAAGTGGGGACTAGCGGGACGGAGACCCAGTACTTC.

CDR3 loop: CASRGTGIADTQYF. CDR3 bases: TGTGCCAGTCGCGGGACAGGGATTGCAGATACGCAGTATTTT. The chain has TRBV6-1 and TRBJ2-3; 9 nucleotides align to TRBD1. This CDR3 is 14 amino acids long. The junction had 8 bases not matched to a gene; V was cut back by 9 bases and J by 4 bases. Germline-derived CDR1 and CDR2 are MNHNS and SASEGT.

The rearrangement uses TRBV28 and TRBJ2-6; D is unresolved. Germline values: CDR1 MDHEN, CDR2 SYDVKM. The CDR3 runs to 15 residues. Trimming removed 3 bases at V and 4 bases at J, with 10 bases between. In DNA form, the CDR3 reads TGTGCCAGCAGTTTTCTCCTGGGAGGGGCCAACGTCCTGACTTTC. Its protein is CASSFLLGGANVLTF.

The table lists this clonotype with a few counts. V is TRBV29-1 and J is TRBJ1-1; D is unclear. Trimming cost V 4 bases and J 1 base, with 13 bases left between them. Germline V gives CDR1 SQVTM, CDR2 ANQGSEA. The CDR3 length is 14 residues. CDR3 bases: TGCAGCGTTGGTAGTACCCCAGGGAACACTGAAGCTTTCTTT. Protein product: CSVGSTPGNTEAFF.

This clonotype turned up a few times. This chain connects TRBV12-3 or TRBV12-4 to TRBJ2-2; 8 bases are shared with TRBD1. This CDR3 has 16 residues. With V trimmed by 6 bases and J by 5 bases, 11 bases remained unmatched. The chain's CDR3 is CASRHRPDRATGELFF. In DNA form, the CDR3 reads TGTGCCAGCAGACATAGACCGGACAGGGCGACCGGGGAGCTGTTTTTT.

This clonotype was observed a few times. This chain links TRBV20-1 with TRBJ2-1; a possible D gene is TRBD2 (6 bases). Germline V CDR1 and CDR2: DFQATT, SNEGSKA (reference sequence). The CDR3 is 16 amino acids. V was cut by 0 bases and J by 9 bases, with 21 bases left in between. The CDR3 bases are TGCAGTGCTAGAGATTCCCGGGACTTTAAAGGGAGTGAGCAGTTCTTC. This sequence encodes CSARDSRDFKGSEQFF.

This clonotype has more than one count but fewer than ten. Sequence at one end of the junction differs from germline and may be a read error. The V and J genes are TRBV12-3 or TRBV12-4 and TRBJ2-1; D unclear. There are 14 residues in the CDR3. CDR3 residues: CASQASGRQNGQFF. The CDR3 DNA reads TGTGCCAGCCAAGCCTCGGGTCGTCAGAATGGGCAGTTCTTC.

This clonotype appeared a few times. The chain joins TRBV12-3 or TRBV12-4 to TRBJ2-7; D gene uncertain. The CDR3 consists of 12 residues. The V gene lost 5 bases and the J gene lost 5 bases, with 10 bases spanning the gap. CDR3 DNA sequence: TGTGCCAGCAGTGTCCTGGGGAACGAGCAGTACTTC. Translating it yields CASSVLGNEQYF.

This clonotype is a singleton in its sample. The chain uses TRBV7-3 and TRBJ2-3; perhaps TRBD2 as D (6 bases). Germline CDR1 reads SGHTA; CDR2 reads FQGTGA. Trimming removed 5 bases from V and 0 bases from J, with 21 bases in between. This CDR3 is built from 18 residues. The CDR3 DNA reads TGTGCCAGCAGCCCCACCGGGAATAGCGGAGGGAGCACAGATACGCAGTATTTT. This codes for CASSPTGNSGGSTDTQYF.

Ten or more counts support this clonotype. The chain uses TRBV20-1 and TRBJ2-5; no definite D call. Trimming pared 4 bases from V and 5 bases from J, leaving 17 bases between. Germline V gives CDR1 DFQATT, CDR2 SNEGSKA (reference sequence). This CDR3 is 14 amino acids long. CDR3: CSATERTYGETQYF. The CDR3 bases are TGCAGTGCTACCGAGCGAACGTACGGGGAGACCCAGTACTTC.

The chain joins TRBV20-1 to TRBJ2-7; 10 bases agree with TRBD2. With V trimmed by 5 bases and J by 1 base, 8 bases remained unmatched. Germline values: CDR1 DFQATT, CDR2 SNEGSKA (reference sequence). CDR3 length: 15 residues. The CDR3 sequence: CSAPNGAGGSYEQYF. For the CDR3, the DNA is TGCAGTGCTCCGAATGGAGCGGGAGGGTCCTACGAGCAGTACTTC.